These 18 T cell receptor beta chains originate from one sample sequenced in a study of blood T cell repertoires in COVID-19. Using immunoSEQ multiplex PCR, the repertoire was profiled, and TCRdb retains in-frame clones only, with some absent. The profile shows tens of thousands of clones, approximately 88% of them singletons. Sequenced input: peripheral blood. The receptors were gathered from an older woman with COVID-19, enrolled during active disease.

The chain has TRBV11-3 and TRBJ2-3; 7 bases match TRBD2. The ends lost 6 bases at V and 0 bases at J; junction bases unmatched: 3. CDR1 SGHNT and CDR2 YENEEA come from the germline V gene. The CDR3 contains 14 residues. In DNA form, the CDR3 reads TGTGCCAGCAGGCGGGGAGGGAGCACAGATACGCAGTATTTT. Protein: CASRRGGSTDTQYF.

The chain carries TRBV29-1 and TRBJ2-7; the D gene is possibly TRBD2 (6 bases). The germline V gene encodes CDR1 SQVTM and CDR2 ANQGSEA. This CDR3 region has 15 residues. V was shortened by 5 bases and J by 2 bases, with 19 bases between the two germline ends. CDR3 DNA: TGCAGCGTTACCCTACCGGGACTGCTGCCCTACGAGCAGTACTTC. The encoded protein is CSVTLPGLLPYEQYF.

This chain joins TRBV11-1 and TRBJ2-7, with D possibly matching TRBD1 (6 bases). The CDR3 is made up of 13 amino acids. Germline V gene sequence: CDR1 SGHAT, CDR2 FQDESV (reference sequence). Trimming cost V 1 base and J 3 bases, with 7 bases left between them. CDR3 nucleotide sequence: TGTGCCAGCAGCTTAGACAGGGTCTACGAGCAGTACTTC. It specifies CASSLDRVYEQYF.

The V and J genes are TRBV5-6 and TRBJ2-3; 9 bases are a match to TRBD1. Germline V gene data show CDR1 as SGHDT and CDR2 as YYEEEE. The CDR3 runs to 16 residues. The junction had 11 bases not matched to a gene; V was cut back by 5 bases and J by 4 bases. The CDR3 loop is CASRTGTGLPADTQYF. CDR3 bases: TGTGCCAGCAGGACCGGGACAGGGCTACCCGCAGATACGCAGTATTTT.

J is TRBJ2-7 and V is TRBV7-8, with 8 bases lining up with TRBD1. The germline V gene has CDR1 SGHVS and CDR2 FQNEAQ. The length of the CDR3 is 15 residues. The V and J ends lost 4 bases and 4 bases, in that order; junction bases with no gene match: 9. The CDR3: CASSSFPGQVYEQYF. The CDR3 DNA reads as TGTGCCAGCAGCTCATTTCCGGGACAGGTATACGAGCAGTACTTC.

The J gene is TRBJ2-1, the V gene TRBV12-3 or TRBV12-4; 7 bases are a match to TRBD1. With 6 bases clipped from V and 15 bases from J, the junction kept 8 bases outside the gene matches. The CDR3 consists of 11 residues. The CDR3 DNA reads TGTGCCAGCAGCTTCGGGACAGCTCCGTTCTTC. Translated, it gives CASSFGTAPFF.

The chain's CDR3 is CASSHGTGGGANVLTF. CDR3 nucleotides: TGCGCCAGCAGCCACGGGACAGGGGGTGGGGCCAACGTCCTGACTTTC. The chain links TRBV4-3 to TRBJ2-6; 11 nucleotides match TRBD1. This CDR3 is built from 16 residues. Trimming removed 3 bases from V and 3 bases from J; junction bases left unmatched: 1. Germline CDR1 LGHNA, CDR2 YSLEER.

The chain employs TRBV14 and TRBJ1-6; D remains ambiguous. V lost 5 bases and J 8 bases, leaving 10 bases between the germline ends. This CDR3 has 13 residues. Germline CDR1 is SGHDN and CDR2 is FVKESK. As DNA, the CDR3 is TGTGCCAGCAGCGTCATGGCATATTCACCCCTCCACTTT. It translates to CASSVMAYSPLHF. The variable domain in full, completed from reference TRBV14 and TRBJ1-6, reads EAGVTQFPSHSVIEKGQTVTLRCDPISGHDNLYWYRRVMGKEIKFLLHFVKESKQDESGMPNNRFLAERTGGTYSTLKVQPAELEDSGVYFCASSVMAYSPLHFGNGTRLTVT.

The chain couples TRBV7-9 to TRBJ1-3; tentatively, D is TRBD1 (5 bases). Germline V CDR1 and CDR2: SEHNR, FQNEAQ (reference sequence). This CDR3 contains 15 residues. V was trimmed by 5 bases and J by 7 bases, leaving 18 bases between them. The CDR3 protein is CASSPMGGVWNTIYF. Here the CDR3 DNA reads TGTGCCAGCAGCCCGATGGGGGGGGTATGGAACACCATATATTTT.

V and J are TRBV6-4 and TRBJ2-7; D perhaps matches TRBD1 (6 bases). Germline CDR1 is MRHNA and CDR2 is SNTAGT. The CDR3 sequence is 14 residues long. Trimming removed 6 bases at V and 0 bases at J, with 12 bases between. CDR3 sequence: CASRKGDVSYEQYF. Written as DNA, the CDR3 is TGTGCCAGCAGGAAGGGGGATGTCTCCTACGAGCAGTACTTC.

This chain joins TRBV11-3 and TRBJ2-3, with 12 bases aligning to TRBD2. The CDR3 contains 16 residues. V gave up 3 bases and J gave up 4 bases; unmatched junction bases: 5. Germline values: CDR1 SGHNT, CDR2 YENEEA. In nucleotides, the CDR3 is TGTGCCAGCAGCTTTGGACTAGCGGGGAGTGCAGATACGCAGTATTTT. Translation gives CASSFGLAGSADTQYF.

The chain links TRBV18 to TRBJ2-5; D is unclear. Per the germline V gene, CDR1 is KGHSH and CDR2 is LQKENI. V was cut by 3 bases and J by 0 bases, with 5 bases left in between. This CDR3 has 13 residues. The CDR3 here is CASSPQYQETQYF. The CDR3 DNA sequence: TGTGCCAGCTCACCTCAGTACCAAGAGACCCAGTACTTC.

This clone was observed a few times. The gene calls are TRBV6-1 and TRBJ2-1; D gene uncertain. Trimming cost V 2 bases and J 1 base, with 12 bases left between them. Looked up from germline, CDR1 is MNHNS and CDR2 is SASEGT. The CDR3 is 16 amino acids. CDR3 sequence (DNA): TGTGCCAGCAGTGAAAGCCCCACCGGGTCCTACAATGAGCAGTTCTTC. Translation gives CASSESPTGSYNEQFF.

The rearrangement uses TRBV5-5 and TRBJ1-2, with D perhaps TRBD1 (5 bases). Germline V gene sequence: CDR1 SGHKS, CDR2 YYEKEE (reference sequence). V gave up 7 bases and J gave up 4 bases, with 17 bases separating them. The CDR3 is made up of 14 amino acids. This CDR3 reads CASAPWGETYGYTF. The CDR3 DNA sequence: TGTGCCAGCGCTCCCTGGGGGGAGACCTATGGCTACACCTTC.

This clone was detected a few times. The J gene is TRBJ1-2, the V gene TRBV7-9, with TRBD1 as a possible D gene (5 bases). Germline CDR1 is SEHNR and CDR2 is FQNEAQ (reference sequence). Between the trimmed V and J ends, which lost 6 bases and 2 bases, there was a span of 13 bases. The CDR3 has 14 residues. This CDR3 is CASRMQGENYGYTF. The CDR3 DNA reads TGTGCCAGCAGGATGCAGGGTGAGAACTATGGCTACACCTTC.

This chain links TRBV6-5 with TRBJ1-2; 7 bases fit TRBD1. Germline V gene sequence: CDR1 MNHEY, CDR2 SVGAGI. V was pared by 6 bases and J by 2 bases, with 9 bases of the junction left unmatched. This CDR3 comprises 15 residues. The CDR3 loop is CASRQPGQRNYGYTF. The CDR3, as DNA: TGTGCCAGCAGACAGCCGGGACAGAGAAACTATGGCTACACCTTC.

V and J are TRBV4-3 and TRBJ2-7; D might be TRBD1 (5 bases). The CDR3 runs to 14 residues. The ends were cut back, 0 bases at V and 1 base at J, with 7 bases in the middle. Per germline, CDR1 LGHNA and CDR2 YSLEER. CDR3 region: CASSQDQGSYEQYF. The CDR3 DNA is TGCGCCAGCAGCCAAGATCAGGGATCCTACGAGCAGTACTTC.

The chain is built from TRBV4-1 and TRBJ2-7; D is undetermined. Trimming took 1 base from V and 1 from J, leaving 11 bases between them. CDR1 is MGHRA, CDR2 YSYEKL, per germline. The CDR3 consists of 15 residues. The CDR3 nucleotides read TGCGCCAGCAGCCAAGCGGAACAGCTTTCCTACGAGCAGTACTTC. This translates into CASSQAEQLSYEQYF.